This T cell receptor beta chain was recorded in a study of blood T cell repertoires in COVID-19. Germline assignment: CDR1 MNHEY and CDR2 SMNVEV (reference sequence). Trimming removed 6 bases from V and 3 bases from J; junction bases left unmatched: 7. The CDR3 runs 16 residues. Libraries were prepared by immunoSEQ multiplex PCR; TCRdb keeps only in-frame clonotypes and omits some of them. The table shows about 120,000 clones, with 75% to 90% occurring only once. Sample: peripheral blood. The TCR was taken from a man in his sixties or seventies with active or convalescent COVID-19. V is TRBV27 and J is TRBJ2-7; 14 nucleotides line up with TRBD2. DNA for the CDR3: TGTGCCAGCAGGGGACTAGCGGGAGCGGACGGCTACGAGCAGTACTTC. Encoded protein: CASRGLAGADGYEQYF.